These T cell receptor beta chains were read from a single sample in a study of beta chain features in type 1 diabetes. Assay: immunoSEQ multiplex PCR; the TCRdb copy retains only in-frame clones and omits some. The table shows over 350,000 clones, with around 15% occurring only once. The sequencing input was naive CD4+ T cells from blood. The receptors were gathered from a woman between 18 and 30 years old in good health. The CDR3 runs from the conserved cysteine through the conserved F or W. D genes are given only for firm matches. A clone size is listed for some rows: how often the clone was seen (once, few, many), or a class if it is expanded.

TRBV30	TRBJ2-5	-	once	TGTGCCTGGAGTCCACAAGAGACCCAGTACTTC	CAWSPQETQYF
TRBV29-1	TRBJ1-1	-	-	TGCAGCGTTGAAGGGTCAGGAGGCACTGAAGCTTTCTTT	CSVEGSGGTEAFF
TRBV6-5	TRBJ2-7	TRBD2	-	TGTGCCAGCAGTTATGGAGCGGGAGGTTATAGCGAGCAGTACTTC	CASSYGAGGYSEQYF
TRBV6-5	TRBJ1-1	-	-	TGTGCCAGCCGATCACGGTCGGTCCCCAAAGCTTTCTTT	CASRSRSVPKAFF
TRBV28	TRBJ2-7	TRBD1	few	TGTGCCAGCTACAGGGGTCCGAGCTCCTACGAGCAGTACTTC	CASYRGPSSYEQYF
TRBV2	TRBJ2-7	TRBD1	few	TGTGCCAGCAGTGATGGTAAAGGGGGCTTGGGCGAGCAGTACTTC	CASSDGKGGLGEQYF
TRBV18	TRBJ2-6	-	-	TGTGCCAGCTCACCCCCGGAGAGAGGGCCTGGGGCCAACGTCCTGACTTTC	CASSPPERGPGANVLTF
TRBV7-8	TRBJ2-1	TRBD2	few	TGTGCCAGCATCACGTCGAGACTAGCGGGAGTTGATGAGCAGTTCTTC	CASITSRLAGVDEQFF
TRBV6-6	TRBJ2-7	TRBD1	-	TGTGCCAGCAGACAAATGGGGACAGGTATCTTACGCGAGCAGTACTTC	CASRQMGTGILREQYF
TRBV7-8	TRBJ2-5	TRBD2	few	TGTGCCAGCAGCTTAGCGGGTAGCGGGCAAGAGACCCAGTACTTC	CASSLAGSGQETQYF
TRBV30	TRBJ2-7	-	-	TGTGCCTGGAGTGACCGACCAGGGGGGTACGAGCAGTACTTC	CAWSDRPGGYEQYF